These 23 T cell receptor beta chains were sequenced from one sample in a study of graft-versus-host responses after intestinal transplantation. The table came from immunoSEQ multiplex PCR; TCRdb's copy has only in-frame clones and leaves some out. The sample yields roughly 25,000 clones, almost 40% seen once. Sequencing used alloreactive CD4+ T cells from a mixed lymphocyte reaction culture, obtained before intestinal transplant. Noted subset: CFSE-low proliferating T cells sorted from roughly six-day pre-transplant mixed lymphocyte reaction (GvH or HvG direction). The receptors here all came from a human patient who received an intestinal transplant.

In this sample, this clone turned up a few times. The V call is TRBV5-1, the J call TRBJ1-2, with D possibly TRBD1 on 5 matching bases. In germline, CDR1 is SGHRS, CDR2 YFSETQ. There are 14 residues in the CDR3. V lost 2 bases and J 14 bases, leaving 22 bases between the germline ends. CDR3 loop: CASSFAGTEGVRTF. DNA of the CDR3: TGCGCCAGCAGCTTTGCCGGGACGGAGGGCGTTAGAACCTTC. The variable domain in full, completed from reference TRBV5-1 and TRBJ1-2, reads KAGVTQTPRYLIKTRGQQVTLSCSPISGHRSVSWYQQTPGQGLQFLFEYFSETQRNKGNFPGRFSGRQFSNSRSEMNVSTLELGDSALYLCASSFAGTEGVRTFGSGTRLTVV.

This clone was seen only a few times. CDR3 amino acids: CASIQTSYEQYF. Here the CDR3 DNA reads TGTGCCAGCATACAGACCTCCTACGAGCAGTACTTC. The V and J genes are TRBV6-5 and TRBJ2-7; D is undetermined. Trimming cost V 7 bases and J 0 bases, with 7 bases left between them. The CDR3 loop spans 12 amino acids. From germline, CDR1 is MNHEY and CDR2 SVGAGI.

This rearrangement joins TRBV7-2 to TRBJ1-5; 7 positions agree with TRBD1. This CDR3 comprises 15 residues. J gave up 7 bases and V 1 base, and 7 bases lay outside the gene matches. CDR1 and CDR2 from the germline V gene are SGHTA and FQGNSA. The CDR3, as DNA: TGTGCCAGCAGCTTAGTAGGGGGCGCCTGGCAGCCCCAGCATTTT. Encoded protein: CASSLVGGAWQPQHF.

The sample holds a few counts of this clone. The V call is TRBV11-3, the J call TRBJ2-7; D is possibly TRBD2 (6 bases). V lost 1 base to trimming and J lost 1 base, with 8 bases between them. The CDR3 runs to 14 residues. The germline V gene encodes CDR1 SGHNT and CDR2 YENEEA. CDR3 DNA sequence: TGTGCCAGCAGCTTAGGTCGGGGGTCCTACGAGCAGTACTTC. It specifies CASSLGRGSYEQYF.

This clone was observed a few times. The gene calls are TRBV5-4 and TRBJ2-7; 11 nucleotides match TRBD1. After removal of 1 base from V and 6 bases from J, the junction contained 9 bases not matched to a gene. Germline V gives CDR1 SGHNT, CDR2 YYREEE (reference sequence). This CDR3 region has 16 residues. The CDR3 reads CASSLKAGQGAGEQYF. CDR3 bases: TGTGCCAGCAGCTTGAAAGCCGGACAGGGGGCGGGCGAGCAGTACTTC.

This sequence joins TRBV29-1 and TRBJ1-1; no reliable D call. There are 13 residues in the CDR3. Trimming left V 4 bases short and J 7 bases short, with 16 bases between. Per the germline V gene, CDR1 is SQVTM and CDR2 is ANQGSEA. CDR3 DNA sequence: TGCAGCGTTGGATACAAGCTCCCGGGTGAAGCTTTCTTT. This encodes CSVGYKLPGEAFF.

CDR3 protein: CSVRGFANEKLFF. The CDR3 nucleotides read TGCAGCGTTCGTGGCTTTGCTAATGAAAAACTGTTTTTT. The chain links TRBV29-1 to TRBJ1-4; D remains ambiguous. This CDR3 has 13 residues. CDR1 is SQVTM and CDR2 is ANQGSEA in the germline V gene. V was shortened by 5 bases and J by 3 bases, with 10 bases between the two germline ends. The full variable domain, in which reference TRBV29-1 and TRBJ1-4 provide the parts outside the CDR3, is SAVISQKPSRDICQRGTSLTIQCQVDSQVTMMFWYRQQPGQSLTLIATANQGSEATYESGFVIDKFPISRPNLTFSTLTVSNMSPEDSSIYLCSVRGFANEKLFFGSGTQLSVL.

This clone was counted between two and nine times. V and J are TRBV7-8 and TRBJ2-3, with D tentatively TRBD2 (5 bases). Between the trimmed V and J ends, which lost 1 base and 2 bases, there was a span of 10 bases. The CDR3 covers 15 residues. Germline assignment: CDR1 SGHVS and CDR2 FQNEAQ. The CDR3 sequence is CASSLVAGLTDTQYF. DNA of the CDR3: TGTGCCAGCAGCTTAGTCGCTGGACTCACAGATACGCAGTATTTT.

This clone is a singleton in its sample. The J gene is TRBJ2-1, the V gene TRBV19; D might be TRBD2 (7 bases). The CDR3 covers 15 residues. V dropped 8 bases and J dropped 2 bases, with 16 bases sitting between them. Germline CDR1 reads LNHDA; CDR2 reads SQIVND (reference sequence). As DNA, the CDR3 is TGTGCCAGTTCCGGTGGCGGGGGCCCCTACAATGAGCAGTTCTTC. Translation gives CASSGGGGPYNEQFF. The full variable domain, with the rest looked up from reference TRBV19 and TRBJ2-1, is DGGITQSPKYLFRKEGQNVTLSCEQNLNHDAMYWYRQDPGQGLRLIYYSQIVNDFQKGDIAEGYSVSREKKESFPLTVTSAQKNPTAFYLCASSGGGGPYNEQFFGPGTRLTVL.

V is TRBV29-1 and J is TRBJ2-1; D unresolved. This CDR3 spans 15 amino acids. Trimming left V 2 bases short and J 3 bases short, with 14 bases between. Germline CDR1 reads SQVTM; CDR2 reads ANQGSEA. The CDR3 DNA sequence: TGCAGCGTTGAATTTTTGAATCTAGGCTACAATGAGCAGTTCTTC. Its translation: CSVEFLNLGYNEQFF.

In its sample, this clone was seen once. V is TRBV5-1 and J is TRBJ2-7; D not resolved. Between the trimmed V and J ends, which lost 2 bases and 3 bases, there was a span of 6 bases. The CDR3 is 12 residues long. Germline-derived CDR1 and CDR2 are SGHRS and YFSETQ. The CDR3 DNA reads TGCGCCAGCAGCTTCACTTTCTACGAGCAGTACTTC. Protein: CASSFTFYEQYF.

This clone was seen more than once but under ten times. The genes are TRBV10-1 and TRBJ1-1, with a tentative D call TRBD1 (6 bases). Trimming stripped 6 bases from V and 0 bases from J, with 11 bases between. CDR1 and CDR2 from the germline V gene are WNHNN and SYGVQD (reference sequence). The length of the CDR3 is 14 residues. Here the CDR3 reads CASRLTGLNTEAFF. CDR3 nucleotides: TGCGCCAGCAGGCTGACAGGATTGAACACTGAAGCTTTCTTT.

This clone was picked up a small number of times. The J gene is TRBJ2-5, the V gene TRBV11-2, with 8 bases identical to TRBD1. J lost 10 bases, V lost 4 bases, and 11 bases had no gene match. The germline gives CDR1 SGHAT, CDR2 FQNNGV. The CDR3 length is 14 residues. CDR3 loop: CASSSRTGPQGQYF. In DNA form, the CDR3 reads TGTGCCAGCAGCTCCCGGACAGGGCCTCAAGGCCAGTACTTC.

This rearrangement joins TRBV25-1 to TRBJ1-5; no firm D call. Germline CDR1 and CDR2: MGHDK and SYGVNS. Trimming cost V 3 bases and J 4 bases, with 10 bases left between them. CDR3 length: 14 amino acids. As DNA, the CDR3 is TGTGCCAGCAGTGAGGCACAGATAAATCAGCCCCAGCATTTT. It is translated as CASSEAQINQPQHF.

The genes are TRBV7-9 and TRBJ1-1, with a possible D match to TRBD1 (5 bases). This CDR3 is built from 13 residues. Trimming took off 5 bases at V and 8 bases at J, with 15 bases between the two ends. CDR1 and CDR2 (germline): SEHNR, FQNEAQ (reference sequence). The CDR3, as DNA: TGTGCCAGCAGCCGAAGGGGAGGCAGGGAAGCTTTCTTT. Encoded protein: CASSRRGGREAFF.

This clone ranks as medium-sized (0.01 to 0.1%). V usage is TRBV6-5 and J usage is TRBJ1-3; D is possibly TRBD1 (5 bases). Trimming removed 5 bases from V and 6 bases from J, with 14 bases in between. The CDR3 extends over 14 amino acids. CDR1 and CDR2 (germline): MNHEY, SVGAGI. CDR3 protein: CASSQGFMANTIYF. The CDR3 region has the DNA TGTGCCAGCAGTCAGGGATTCATGGCAAACACCATATATTTT.

This clone was found a few times. V gene TRBV7-7 combines with J gene TRBJ2-1; the match to TRBD2 covers 12 bases. J was trimmed by 0 bases and V by 4 bases; bases with no gene match: 4. Germline CDR1 and CDR2: SSHAT and FNYEAQ (reference sequence). The CDR3 consists of 17 residues. As DNA, the CDR3 is TGTGCCAGCAGCTCAGGACTAGCGGGGAGCTCCTACAATGAGCAGTTCTTC. This encodes CASSSGLAGSSYNEQFF.

The V gene is TRBV5-1, the J gene TRBJ2-5, with a weak D call TRBD2 (6 bases). CDR1 and CDR2 from the germline V gene are SGHRS and YFSETQ. The V end was cut by 1 base, the J end by 2 bases, with 9 bases between. The CDR3 consists of 14 residues. CDR3 amino acids: CASSLMTRQETQYF. CDR3 nucleotide sequence: TGCGCCAGCAGCTTGATGACTAGACAAGAGACCCAGTACTTC. Full variable domain (outside the CDR3, taken from reference TRBV5-1 and TRBJ2-5): KAGVTQTPRYLIKTRGQQVTLSCSPISGHRSVSWYQQTPGQGLQFLFEYFSETQRNKGNFPGRFSGRQFSNSRSEMNVSTLELGDSALYLCASSLMTRQETQYFGPGTRLLVL.

The V and J genes are TRBV5-1 and TRBJ1-2, with D perhaps TRBD1 (5 bases). Germline V lookup: CDR1 SGHRS, CDR2 YFSETQ. The length of the CDR3 is 15 residues. Deletions cut 4 bases from V and 4 bases from J, with 17 bases between. The CDR3, as DNA: TGCGCCAGCAGCCAAGACAGTCTCCGATCCTATGGCTACACCTTC. Translation gives CASSQDSLRSYGYTF.

V and J are TRBV30 and TRBJ1-6; no definite D call. The CDR3 covers 15 residues. Trimming cost V 2 bases and J 10 bases, with 18 bases left between them. Germline values: CDR1 GTSNPN, CDR2 SVGIG (reference sequence). In DNA form, the CDR3 reads TGTGCCTGGAGTAACACCTGGACCGGGGTATCACCCCTCCACTTT. It translates to CAWSNTWTGVSPLHF.

This chain connects TRBV27 to TRBJ2-7, with TRBD2 identical over 9 bases. Per germline, CDR1 MNHEY and CDR2 SMNVEV (reference sequence). The CDR3 covers 16 residues. V lost 3 bases and J lost 3; bases outside the gene matches: 9. The CDR3 here is CASSFLAGVRVYEQYF. The CDR3 DNA follows: TGTGCCAGCAGTTTTTTAGCGGGGGTTAGGGTCTACGAGCAGTACTTC.

Only a few counts were recorded for this clone. The V and J genes are TRBV9 and TRBJ2-1; possible D gene TRBD2, 7 bases. This CDR3 region has 16 residues. Germline CDR1 is SGDLS and CDR2 is YYNGEE. Trimming took 4 bases from V and 9 from J, leaving 23 bases between them. Here the CDR3 reads CASSISRGAFQGEQFF. The DNA of the CDR3 is TGTGCCAGCAGCATAAGTCGGGGGGCCTTCCAGGGTGAGCAGTTCTTC.

The chain links TRBV6-6 to TRBJ2-5; TRBD2 aligns across 11 bases. V lost 4 bases, J lost 4 bases, and 5 bases stayed unmatched. The CDR3 extends over 15 amino acids. The germline gives CDR1 MNHNY, CDR2 SVGAGI (reference sequence). The CDR3 spells CASSLTSGRGETQYF. CDR3 DNA: TGTGCCAGCAGTTTAACTAGCGGGAGAGGAGAGACCCAGTACTTC.